The 30 T cell receptor beta chains in this list originate from one sample, sequenced in a study of T-cell reconstitution after alpha-beta-depleted transplantation in children. It was with unique molecular identifiers that the TCRbeta library was prepared. TCRdb reprocessed the PCR reads with MiXCR, giving one entry per CDR3 protein. Of about 900,000 distinct CDR3 sequences listed, under 30% are singletons. Sequencing was performed on PBMCs, mostly from graft donor cells, taken 360 days after TCRalphabeta/CD19-depleted stem cell transplant. These receptors all come from a boy less than two years old who had a stem cell transplant for SCID, so the T cells may come from the graft donor.

This chain uses TRBV29-1 with TRBJ2-3; the D is unclear. V lost 3 bases and J 3 bases, leaving 7 bases between the germline ends. Germline V gene data show CDR1 as SQVTM and CDR2 as ANQGSEA. This CDR3 region has 12 residues. The CDR3 bases are TGCAGCGTTGAGTCGGATACAGATACGCAGTATTTT. This translates into CSVESDTDTQYF.

The chain links TRBV6-5 to TRBJ2-7; no definite D call. CDR3 length: 12 residues. The germline V gene has CDR1 MNHEY and CDR2 SVGAGI. Trimming left V 2 bases short and J 3 bases short, with 5 bases between. CDR3 coding DNA: TGTGCCAGCAGTTACGACAACTACGAGCAGTACTTC. It is translated as CASSYDNYEQYF.

The V call is TRBV6-5, the J call TRBJ2-1; D may be TRBD1 (5 bases). CDR3 size: 14 residues. Germline CDR1 is MNHEY and CDR2 is SVGAGI. Between the trimmed V and J ends, which lost 4 bases and 10 bases, there was a span of 17 bases. CDR3 DNA sequence: TGTGCCAGCAGTTCCCCACCTCTAAGGGGCGAGCAGTTCTTC. It is translated as CASSSPPLRGEQFF.

This clonotype was observed a few times. The V and J genes are TRBV5-5 and TRBJ1-5; 8 positions match TRBD1. The length of the CDR3 is 15 residues. V shed 2 bases and J 3 bases; nucleotides not matched to a gene: 4. Per the germline V gene, CDR1 is SGHKS and CDR2 is YYEKEE (reference sequence). The CDR3 DNA follows: TGTGCCAGCAGCTTTAACAGGGGGGACAATCAGCCCCAGCATTTT. It codes for CASSFNRGDNQPQHF.

This clonotype was observed a handful of times. The chain employs TRBV20-1 and TRBJ2-1, with a weak D call TRBD2 (5 bases). In germline, CDR1 is DFQATT, CDR2 SNEGSKA (reference sequence). The V end was cut by 3 bases, the J end by 4 bases, with 16 bases between. The CDR3 is 15 residues long. The CDR3 region has the DNA TGCAGTGCTAGTGACGCACGGACGGGGTACAATGAGCAGTTCTTC. This sequence encodes CSASDARTGYNEQFF.

The CDR3 loop reads CASSSGTSGGNAYNEQFF. Here the CDR3 DNA reads TGTGCCAGTAGTTCGGGGACTAGCGGGGGAAATGCCTACAATGAGCAGTTCTTC. This rearrangement joins TRBV19 to TRBJ2-1; 14 positions agree with TRBD2. The CDR3 contains 18 residues. V was clipped by 5 bases and J by 2 bases; unmatched bases: 8. CDR1 and CDR2 (germline): LNHDA, SQIVND (reference sequence).

The CDR3 nucleotides read TGTGCCACCAGCAGAGAGCGGGCACGTGGGAATGAGCAGTTCTTC. It codes for CATSRERARGNEQFF. The V gene is TRBV15, the J gene TRBJ2-1, with D possibly TRBD2 on 5 matching bases. V was clipped by 0 bases and J by 7 bases, with 13 bases between them. Germline lookup yields CDR1 LNHNV and CDR2 YYDKDF (reference sequence). The CDR3 covers 15 residues.

For this clonotype: A single base separates this from a much larger clone, so it may be a read error. The genes are TRBV29-1 and TRBJ1-1, with 7 bases matching TRBD1. The CDR3 runs to 12 residues. Germline CDR1 and CDR2: SQVTM and ANQGSEA. In nucleotides, the CDR3 is TGCAGAGGTGACAGGGTGAACACTGAAGCTTTCTTT. It specifies CRGDRVNTEAFF.

This clonotype occurred a few times. The chain uses TRBV19 and TRBJ2-3, with D tentatively TRBD1 or TRBD2 (6 bases each). The CDR3 sequence is 16 residues long. CDR1 and CDR2 from the germline V gene are LNHDA and SQIVND (reference sequence). Trimming shortened V by 4 bases and J by 2 bases, and 16 bases separated the two germline ends. CDR3 sequence (DNA): TGTGCCAGTAGTAAGGTGACGGGGGCCTACACAGATACGCAGTATTTT. It specifies CASSKVTGAYTDTQYF.

The CDR3 loop reads CASSPGTRQEQFF. The CDR3 region has the DNA TGTGCCAGCTCACCAGGGACTAGGCAGGAGCAGTTCTTC. This chain uses TRBV18 with TRBJ2-1; TRBD2 matches at 8 bases. From germline, CDR1 is KGHSH and CDR2 LQKENI. V gave up 2 bases and J gave up 10 bases; unmatched junction bases: 4. The CDR3 spans 13 residues.

This clonotype showed up many times. The chain has TRBV7-6 and TRBJ1-1, with unresolved D. The V gene lost 1 base and the J gene lost 1 base, with 7 bases spanning the gap. The length of the CDR3 is 14 residues. CDR1 and CDR2 from the germline V gene are SGHVS and FNYEAQ. The CDR3 spells CASSLELRNTEAFF. DNA of the CDR3: TGTGCCAGCAGCTTAGAGCTGAGGAACACTGAAGCTTTCTTT.

The rearrangement links TRBV20-1 to TRBJ2-7; 7 bases agree with TRBD1. The CDR3 has 15 amino acids. Germline loops: CDR1 DFQATT, CDR2 SNEGSKA (reference sequence). J was trimmed by 3 bases and V by 2 bases; bases with no gene match: 10. The chain's CDR3 is CSARREDRVGYEQYF. The CDR3 bases are TGCAGTGCTAGAAGGGAAGACAGGGTGGGCTACGAGCAGTACTTC.

This clonotype was detected only a few times. The chain is built from TRBV28 and TRBJ2-7; D is unclear. CDR1 is MDHEN, CDR2 SYDVKM, per germline. V was trimmed by 5 bases and J by 3 bases, leaving 17 bases between them. CDR3 length equals 15 residues. The CDR3 is CASSAPKRAYYEQYF. DNA for the CDR3: TGTGCCAGCAGTGCCCCGAAACGTGCGTACTACGAGCAGTACTTC. The full variable domain, completed using reference TRBV28 and TRBJ2-7, is DVKVTQSSRYLVKRTGEKVFLECVQDMDHENMFWYRQDPGLGLRLIYFSYDVKMKEKGDIPEGYSVSREKKERFSLILESASTNQTSMYLCASSAPKRAYYEQYFGPGTRLTVT.

This clonotype was found a few times. The V and J genes are TRBV20-1 and TRBJ1-1, with D possibly matching TRBD1 (6 bases). Trimming stripped 0 bases from V and 4 bases from J, with 12 bases between. The length of the CDR3 is 14 residues. Germline assignment: CDR1 DFQATT and CDR2 SNEGSKA (reference sequence). The CDR3 region is CSARDRGEVTEAFF. CDR3 bases: TGCAGTGCTAGAGACAGGGGCGAGGTCACTGAAGCTTTCTTT.

The V gene is TRBV6-5, the J gene TRBJ2-7; a weak D match, TRBD1 (6 bases). Germline V gives CDR1 MNHEY, CDR2 SVGAGI. The V gene lost 2 bases and the J gene lost 3 bases, with 20 bases spanning the gap. This CDR3 is 17 amino acids long. Here the CDR3 reads CASSYRVSQGMVYEQYF. The CDR3 DNA sequence: TGTGCCAGCAGTTACCGGGTGTCGCAGGGGATGGTCTACGAGCAGTACTTC.

The chain is built from TRBV5-1 and TRBJ2-2; no clear D. From germline, CDR1 is SGHRS and CDR2 YFSETQ. V was pared by 2 bases and J by 1 base, with 9 bases between. This CDR3 is 15 amino acids long. CDR3: CASSLSSLNTGELFF. In DNA, the CDR3 is TGCGCCAGCAGCTTAAGTAGTTTGAACACCGGGGAGCTGTTTTTT.

The chain employs TRBV6-1 and TRBJ2-4; D remains unclear. From germline, CDR1 is MNHNS and CDR2 SASEGT. Deletions cut 5 bases from V and 0 bases from J, with 17 bases between. The CDR3 runs 17 residues. The CDR3, as DNA: TGTGCCAGCAGTCCTAGACCCAGTAGTGGAGCCAAAAACATTCAGTACTTC. Its protein product is CASSPRPSSGAKNIQYF.

This chain links TRBV13 with TRBJ2-7; 10 nucleotides match TRBD1. Germline V gene lookup returns CDR1 PRHDT and CDR2 FYEKMQ (reference sequence). This CDR3 spans 15 amino acids. The V segment lost 5 bases and the J segment 4 bases; nucleotides outside the gene matches: 8. The CDR3 protein is CASSGRTGGLYEQYF. The DNA for the CDR3 is TGTGCCAGCAGCGGCCGGACAGGGGGACTATACGAGCAGTACTTC.

The rearrangement uses TRBV12-3 or TRBV12-4 and TRBJ2-7; D is unresolved. This CDR3 has 12 amino acids. The V end lost 4 bases, the J end lost 4 bases, and 8 bases lay between the germline ends. The CDR3 bases are TGTGCCAGCAGTTCAACTGAGTACGAGCAGTACTTC. The encoded protein is CASSSTEYEQYF.

The rearrangement links TRBV5-1 to TRBJ2-2; 11 nucleotides match TRBD1. The CDR3 extends over 18 amino acids. Looked up from germline, CDR1 is SGHRS and CDR2 is YFSETQ. Trimming took 4 bases from V and 3 from J; bases not matched to a gene: 11. CDR3 sequence: CASSTWTGGQSHTGELFF. The CDR3 DNA reads TGCGCCAGCAGCACCTGGACAGGGGGCCAGTCGCACACCGGGGAGCTGTTTTTT.

This chain links TRBV4-1 with TRBJ1-1, with D tentatively TRBD1 (6 bases). The germline V gene has CDR1 MGHRA and CDR2 YSYEKL. The CDR3 is 16 residues long. The V gene lost 8 bases and the J gene lost 1 base, with 20 bases spanning the gap. CDR3 in amino acids: CASASRDTWANTEAFF. DNA of the CDR3: TGCGCCAGCGCTTCTCGGGACACCTGGGCGAACACTGAAGCTTTCTTT.

This clonotype has more than one count but fewer than ten. The chain joins TRBV2 to TRBJ2-3; TRBD2 agrees at 14 bases. The CDR3 is made up of 14 amino acids. V gave up 10 bases and J gave up 6 bases; unmatched junction bases: 6. From germline, CDR1 is SNHLY and CDR2 FYNNEI. CDR3 in DNA: TGTGCCATCACACGACTAGCGGGGGGGGATACGCAGTATTTT. Encoded protein: CAITRLAGGDTQYF.

The chain carries TRBV19 and TRBJ1-5; D gene unclear. This CDR3 spans 15 amino acids. The germline V gene has CDR1 LNHDA and CDR2 SQIVND (reference sequence). V gave up 1 base and J gave up 3 bases, with 10 bases separating them. CDR3 in amino acids: CASSIGPSYNQPQHF. CDR3 sequence (DNA): TGTGCCAGTAGTATAGGTCCCAGCTACAATCAGCCCCAGCATTTT.

The chain joins TRBV6-2 or TRBV6-3 to TRBJ1-6, with no clear D. This CDR3 is 16 amino acids long. Trimming removed 6 bases at V and 5 bases at J, with 17 bases between. The germline gives CDR1 MNHEY, CDR2 SVGEGT. The CDR3 nucleotides read TGTGCCAGCAGACTTAGACCCGACGTCGATAATTCACCCCTCCACTTT. Its protein is CASRLRPDVDNSPLHF.

The CDR3 here is CASTSKGTSQMYNEQFF. The CDR3 DNA follows: TGTGCCAGCACCTCAAAAGGGACCTCTCAGATGTACAATGAGCAGTTCTTC. The chain joins TRBV9 to TRBJ2-1; D could derive from TRBD1 or TRBD2 (5 bases each). The germline CDR1 and CDR2 sequences are SGDLS and YYNGEE. CDR3 size: 17 residues. Deletions cut 6 bases from V and 4 bases from J, with 23 bases between.

The J gene is TRBJ1-2, the V gene TRBV5-6; D not certain. CDR1 is SGHDT and CDR2 is YYEEEE in the germline V gene. The CDR3 totals 13 residues. Trimming removed 6 bases at V and 6 bases at J, with 15 bases between. CDR3 amino acids: CASILSESDGYTF. Written as DNA, the CDR3 is TGTGCCAGCATCCTTTCCGAGAGTGATGGCTACACCTTC.

This CDR3 is CASSRRNPMVGGGLSYNEQFF. CDR3 bases: TGCGCCAGCAGCCGTCGGAATCCGATGGTTGGAGGGGGCCTCTCCTACAATGAGCAGTTCTTC. The chain is built from TRBV4-1 and TRBJ2-1, with TRBD1 as a possible D gene (7 bases). Deletions cut 4 bases from V and 0 bases from J, with 28 bases between. Germline V CDR1 and CDR2: MGHRA, YSYEKL. The CDR3 covers 21 residues.

The chain uses TRBV28 and TRBJ2-5; no reliable D call. The CDR3 has 13 amino acids. Germline lookup yields CDR1 MDHEN and CDR2 SYDVKM. Trimming took 2 bases from V and 6 from J, leaving 10 bases between them. CDR3 DNA sequence: TGTGCCAGCAGTTTAATTCGAGGAAAGACCCAGTACTTC. Translating gives CASSLIRGKTQYF.

J is TRBJ2-2 and V is TRBV7-8; 8 positions match TRBD2. This CDR3 is 17 amino acids long. CDR1 SGHVS and CDR2 FQNEAQ come from the germline V gene. Trimming at V came to 5 bases and at J to 8 bases, leaving 16 bases not matched to a gene. The CDR3 nucleotides are TGTGCCAGCAGCCGTGGTGGCTCCGGGACTAGTCTAGGGGAGCTGTTTTTT. It encodes CASSRGGSGTSLGELFF.

The rearrangement joins TRBV4-3 to TRBJ1-1; D is uncertain. The CDR3 extends over 13 amino acids. Per the germline V gene, CDR1 is LGHNA and CDR2 is YSLEER. V dropped 1 base and J dropped 5 bases, with 8 bases sitting between them. The chain's CDR3 is CASSQGFWTEAFF. CDR3 DNA: TGCGCCAGCAGCCAAGGTTTTTGGACTGAAGCTTTCTTT.